This T cell receptor (beta chain) was obtained from a study of tumor-infiltrating lymphocytes in localized non-small cell lung cancer. Study context: Each patient gave resected tumor and non-adjacent uninvolved lung tissue. Study-wide results and limits: Each assay used a separate piece of the same tissue.

This table comes from immunoSEQ multiplex PCR, and its TCRdb copy is limited to in-frame clones, with some not included. In the table there are some 2,500 clones, about 62% of which are singletons. Concerning this clone itself: Its target is not known.

CDR3 length: 16 amino acids. V lost 0 bases to trimming and J lost 2 bases, with 13 bases between them. Germline V gives CDR1 MNHEY, CDR2 SVGAGI. The chain employs TRBV6-5 and TRBJ1-2; tentatively, D is TRBD1 (5 bases). Input material: uninvolved lung tissue not adjacent to the tumor. This receptor was taken from a human donor with non-small cell lung cancer. The CDR3 protein is CASSYSGGGTNYGYTF. The CDR3 coding sequence is TGTGCCAGCAGTTACTCGGGGGGGGGTACGAACTATGGCTACACCTTC.